The 22 T cell receptor beta chains listed next were all sequenced from one sample in a study of CD8+ T cells in alopecia areata. RNA extraction was followed by reverse transcription into cDNA, which acted as the sequencing template. The assay was immunoSEQ multiplex PCR, and TCRdb's table has in-frame clones only and misses some. The sample has more than 95,000 clones; around 60% are singletons. Stated treatment: oral pan-JAK inhibitor, 5-10 mg twice daily. The material was CD4+ T cells sorted from blood, obtained at week 4, from a patient treated with tofacitinib. These TCRs come from a human donor with alopecia areata.

This sequence joins TRBV7-2 and TRBJ2-7; D is perhaps TRBD2 (6 bases). The V gene's germline CDR1 is SGHTA and CDR2 FQGNSA. Deletions cut 6 bases from V and 2 bases from J, with 11 bases between. This CDR3 has 13 residues. CDR3 amino acids: CASRTREAYEQYF. CDR3 bases: TGTGCCAGCAGGACTAGGGAGGCCTACGAGCAGTACTTC.

The sample holds a few counts of this clone. The J gene is TRBJ2-3, the V gene TRBV7-2; 8 bases map to TRBD1. Germline V gives CDR1 SGHTA, CDR2 FQGNSA. The CDR3 contains 14 residues. V gave up 5 bases and J gave up 6 bases; unmatched junction bases: 7. The DNA of the CDR3 is TGTGCCAGCAGCCCGGAGACAGGGGCGGATACGCAGTATTTT. This translates into CASSPETGADTQYF.

This clone was recorded only once. The gene calls are TRBV5-1 and TRBJ2-7, with a tentative D call TRBD2 (5 bases). The CDR3 contains 12 residues. V was trimmed by 8 bases and J by 3 bases, leaving 12 bases between them. Germline V gene data show CDR1 as SGHRS and CDR2 as YFSETQ. The CDR3 here is CASSDGVYEQYF. CDR3 in DNA: TGCGCCAGTTCGGACGGGGTCTACGAGCAGTACTTC.

In nucleotides, the CDR3 is TGTGCCAGCAGCGCCCGGGACGTAGAGTCACCCCTCCACTTT. It yields the protein CASSARDVESPLHF. The chain recombines TRBV9 with TRBJ1-6; a possible D gene is TRBD1 (5 bases). The CDR3 sequence is 14 residues long. The V gene lost 3 bases and the J gene lost 10 bases, with 14 bases spanning the gap. Germline loops: CDR1 SGDLS, CDR2 YYNGEE.

In this sample, this clone turned up a few times. The rearrangement links TRBV15 to TRBJ2-7; 8 bases are a match to TRBD2. V trimming: 1 base; J trimming: 3 bases; junction bases outside the gene matches: 5. There are 15 residues in the CDR3. CDR1 is LNHNV and CDR2 is YYDKDF in the germline V gene (reference sequence). CDR3 protein: CATSRGSGGHYEQYF. The CDR3 nucleotides read TGTGCCACCAGCAGAGGGAGCGGGGGACACTACGAGCAGTACTTC. The variable domain in full, completed from reference TRBV15 and TRBJ2-7, reads DAMVIQNPRYQVTQFGKPVTLSCSQTLNHNVMYWYQQKSSQAPKLLFHYYDKDFNNEADTPDNFQSRRPNTSFCFLDIRSPGLGDTAMYLCATSRGSGGHYEQYFGPGTRLTVT.

V is TRBV20-1 and J is TRBJ2-1; D uncertain. Per the germline V gene, CDR1 is DFQATT and CDR2 is SNEGSKA (reference sequence). V was shortened by 0 bases and J by 15 bases, with 12 bases between the two germline ends. The CDR3 covers 11 residues. The CDR3: CSARETDVRFF. The CDR3 bases are TGCAGTGCTAGAGAGACGGACGTACGGTTCTTC.

CDR3 nucleotides: TGCAGCGTTGAGGACAGGGGGCAAGAAAAACTGTTTTTT. Protein sequence: CSVEDRGQEKLFF. V gene TRBV29-1 combines with J gene TRBJ1-4, with 11 nucleotides matching TRBD1. Per germline, CDR1 SQVTM and CDR2 ANQGSEA. This CDR3 spans 13 amino acids. The trim removed 3 bases at V and 8 bases at J, leaving 2 bases unmatched.

The CDR3 nucleotides are TGTGCCACCCTTAGGGGCCAGGGGCTGAACACTGAAGCTTTCTTT. Translation: CATLRGQGLNTEAFF. The rearrangement links TRBV27 to TRBJ1-1; possibly TRBD1 for D (6 bases). The germline gives CDR1 MNHEY, CDR2 SMNVEV (reference sequence). V was cut by 10 bases and J by 0 bases, with 18 bases left in between. The CDR3 contains 15 residues.

As DNA, the CDR3 is TGCGCCAGCAGCTCCGAGGGACAGGCGACCTCCTACGAGCAGTACTTC. As protein: CASSSEGQATSYEQYF. V and J are TRBV5-1 and TRBJ2-7; 8 bases are shared with TRBD1. V gave up 3 bases and J gave up 0 bases; unmatched junction bases: 8. The CDR3 is 16 residues long. Germline lookup yields CDR1 SGHRS and CDR2 YFSETQ.

This clone was counted a single time. The chain uses TRBV29-1 and TRBJ1-4; D gene ambiguous. V shed 4 bases and J shed 1 base, with 7 bases lying between them. The CDR3 spans 13 residues. From germline, CDR1 is SQVTM and CDR2 ANQGSEA. CDR3 in DNA: TGCAGCGTTGCCCCCAGAACTAATGAAAAACTGTTTTTT. This gives the protein CSVAPRTNEKLFF.

The J gene is TRBJ1-6, the V gene TRBV27; no definite D call. Trimming took off 6 bases at V and 8 bases at J, with 8 bases between the two ends. The germline CDR1 and CDR2 sequences are MNHEY and SMNVEV (reference sequence). This CDR3 has 12 amino acids. CDR3 amino acids: CASREGDSPLHF. The DNA for the CDR3 is TGTGCCAGCAGGGAGGGAGATTCACCCCTCCACTTT.

V gene TRBV9 combines with J gene TRBJ2-4; D perhaps matches TRBD1 (6 bases). This CDR3 comprises 17 residues. V lost 0 bases, J lost 3 bases, and 16 bases lay in between. The germline gives CDR1 SGDLS, CDR2 YYNGEE. The CDR3, as DNA: TGTGCCAGCAGCGTAGCAGCTGGGGGACAACACAAAAACATTCAGTACTTC. It codes for CASSVAAGGQHKNIQYF.

V usage is TRBV29-1 and J usage is TRBJ1-5; tentative D call: TRBD1 (6 bases). V lost 8 bases, J lost 0 bases, and 11 bases lay in between. Germline V gene sequence: CDR1 SQVTM, CDR2 ANQGSEA. The CDR3 is made up of 13 amino acids. CDR3 region: CSFSDSSNQPQHF. As DNA, the CDR3 is TGCAGCTTCTCGGACAGTAGCAATCAGCCCCAGCATTTT.

The chain employs TRBV5-1 and TRBJ2-3; no clear D. The CDR3 has 13 residues. Germline V gives CDR1 SGHRS, CDR2 YFSETQ. V lost 4 bases, J lost 6 bases, and 12 bases lay in between. The CDR3 loop reads CASSIKGSDTQYF. CDR3 DNA sequence: TGCGCCAGCAGCATCAAGGGATCGGATACGCAGTATTTT.

The chain recombines TRBV2 with TRBJ1-2; TRBD1 is a possible D gene (6 bases). The V end lost 8 bases, the J end lost 4 bases, and 14 bases lay between the germline ends. This CDR3 spans 13 amino acids. Germline V gene sequence: CDR1 SNHLY, CDR2 FYNNEI. DNA of the CDR3: TGTGCCAGCTTTCGGGACACCTTCTATGGCTACACCTTC. It codes for CASFRDTFYGYTF. The whole variable domain, remainder taken from reference TRBV2 and TRBJ1-2, is EPEVTQTPSHQVTQMGQEVILRCVPISNHLYFYWYRQILGQKVEFLVSFYNNEISEKSEIFDDQFSVERPDGSNFTLKIRSTKLEDSAMYFCASFRDTFYGYTFGSGTRLTVV.

This clone was detected a few times. The chain combines TRBV4-1 with TRBJ1-5, with 8 bases matching TRBD1. The CDR3 is 15 residues long. The germline CDR1 and CDR2 sequences are MGHRA and YSYEKL. The V gene end was trimmed by 6 bases and the J gene end by 3 bases; junction bases not matched to a gene: 7. The CDR3 loop is CASSPQGAVNQPQHF. The CDR3 nucleotides are TGCGCCAGCAGTCCTCAGGGGGCCGTCAATCAGCCCCAGCATTTT.

The table lists this clone with a few counts. The chain has TRBV7-3 and TRBJ2-6; TRBD2 is a possible D gene (5 bases). The CDR3 totals 17 residues. The V gene lost 4 bases and the J gene lost 1 base, with 14 bases spanning the gap. Germline V lookup: CDR1 SGHTA, CDR2 FQGTGA. CDR3 sequence: CASSSRARESGANVLTF. CDR3 DNA sequence: TGTGCCAGCAGCTCAAGGGCGAGGGAATCTGGGGCCAACGTCCTGACTTTC.

This clone was observed a handful of times. The genes are TRBV11-1 and TRBJ2-1; D is possibly TRBD1 (6 bases). The CDR3 has 15 residues. Germline assignment: CDR1 SGHAT and CDR2 FQDESV (reference sequence). V shed 6 bases and J shed 5 bases, with 17 bases lying between them. The CDR3 loop is CASSSTGSRDNEQFF. Written as DNA, the CDR3 is TGTGCCAGCAGTAGTACAGGGAGTCGAGACAATGAGCAGTTCTTC. Variable domain in full (rest from reference TRBV11-1 and TRBJ2-1): EAEVAQSPRYKITEKSQAVAFWCDPISGHATLYWYRQILGQGPELLVQFQDESVVDDSQLPKDRFSAERLKGVDSTLKIQPAELGDSAMYLCASSSTGSRDNEQFFGPGTRLTVL.

V gene TRBV4-3 combines with J gene TRBJ2-3, with 8 bases matching TRBD2. CDR3 length equals 16 residues. V lost 4 bases to trimming and J lost 0 bases; unmatched junction nucleotides: 6. The V gene's germline CDR1 is LGHNA and CDR2 YSLEER. The CDR3 loop reads CASSPRAGASTDTQYF. The CDR3 nucleotides are TGCGCCAGCAGCCCGAGAGCGGGGGCTAGCACAGATACGCAGTATTTT.

This chain connects TRBV7-2 to TRBJ2-1; 9 bases line up with TRBD1. This CDR3 region has 18 residues. CDR1 and CDR2 (germline): SGHTA, FQGNSA. Unmatched junction bases numbered 14, after V lost 5 bases and J lost 3 bases. CDR3 in DNA: TGTGCCAGCAGCCGCCGGGACAGGGCTAATCGGGTCTACAATGAGCAGTTCTTC. It yields the protein CASSRRDRANRVYNEQFF.

This clone was counted only a few times. This chain uses TRBV7-8 with TRBJ2-4, with no clear D. Looked up from germline, CDR1 is SGHVS and CDR2 is FQNEAQ. The CDR3 is 13 residues long. V was shortened by 2 bases and J by 9 bases, with 11 bases between the two germline ends. The CDR3 loop reads CASSLQNGRIQYF. The CDR3 DNA is TGTGCCAGCAGCTTACAGAATGGGCGCATTCAGTACTTC.

This clone occurred a few times. The chain uses TRBV7-2 and TRBJ2-7; the D is unclear. Per the germline V gene, CDR1 is SGHTA and CDR2 is FQGNSA. Trimming removed 2 bases at V and 3 bases at J, with 2 bases between. The CDR3 sequence is 11 residues long. CDR3 DNA: TGTGCCAGCAGCTTATACTACGAGCAGTACTTC. It codes for CASSLYYEQYF.